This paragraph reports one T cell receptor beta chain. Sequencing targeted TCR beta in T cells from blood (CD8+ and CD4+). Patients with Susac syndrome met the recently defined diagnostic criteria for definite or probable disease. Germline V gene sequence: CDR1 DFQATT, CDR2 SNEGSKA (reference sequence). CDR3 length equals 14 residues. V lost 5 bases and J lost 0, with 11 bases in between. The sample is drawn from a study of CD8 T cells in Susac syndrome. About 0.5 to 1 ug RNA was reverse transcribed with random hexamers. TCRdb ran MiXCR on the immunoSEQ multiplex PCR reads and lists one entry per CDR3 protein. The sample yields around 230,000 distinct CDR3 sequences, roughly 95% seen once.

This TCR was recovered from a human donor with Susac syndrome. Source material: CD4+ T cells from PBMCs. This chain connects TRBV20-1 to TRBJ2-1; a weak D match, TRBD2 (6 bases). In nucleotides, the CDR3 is TGCAGTGCTCAAGTAGCGGCCTCCTACAATGAGCAGTTCTTC. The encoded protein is CSAQVAASYNEQFF.